The 9 T cell receptor beta chains reported below all come from one sample, sequenced in a study of blood T cell repertoires in COVID-19. Sequencing used immunoSEQ multiplex PCR; TCRdb keeps in-frame clones, though not all of them. This sample has some 250,000 clones, with around 84% found just once. The material sequenced was peripheral blood. The receptors were gathered from a woman between 55 and 75 years old with COVID-19, enrolled during active disease.

The count of this clone is one. The chain employs TRBV9 and TRBJ2-5; D is undetermined. With 0 bases removed from V and 0 bases from J, the gap between germline ends came to 9 bases. The CDR3 is 15 residues long. CDR1 and CDR2 from the germline V gene are SGDLS and YYNGEE. In nucleotides, the CDR3 is TGTGCCAGCAGCGTAGAGCCGAATTACCAAGAGACCCAGTACTTC. This sequence encodes CASSVEPNYQETQYF.

This rearrangement joins TRBV7-8 to TRBJ1-5, with TRBD1 identical over 7 bases. The CDR3 consists of 18 residues. CDR1 is SGHVS, CDR2 FQNEAQ, per germline. Losses at the gene ends were 0 bases for V and 0 bases for J; bases not matched to a gene: 8. Written as DNA, the CDR3 is TGTGCCAGCAGCTTAGCGGACAGGTGGAAGTATAGCAATCAGCCCCAGCATTTT. Translated, it gives CASSLADRWKYSNQPQHF.

The chain combines TRBV18 with TRBJ1-1, with 9 bases aligning to TRBD1. V lost 4 bases, J lost 7 bases, and 4 bases stayed unmatched. Germline values: CDR1 KGHSH, CDR2 LQKENI. This CDR3 contains 13 residues. The CDR3 DNA is TGTGCCAGCTCACGGGACAGGGAGGGTGAAGCTTTCTTT. Its protein is CASSRDREGEAFF.

This rearrangement joins TRBV7-7 to TRBJ2-5; maybe TRBD2 (6 bases). With 5 bases removed from V and 5 bases from J, the gap between germline ends came to 18 bases. In germline, CDR1 is SSHAT, CDR2 FNYEAQ (reference sequence). This CDR3 spans 15 amino acids. The DNA of the CDR3 is TGTGCCAGCAGCCCTCGGGGGACCAGCAAGGAGACCCAGTACTTC. This encodes CASSPRGTSKETQYF.

This chain uses TRBV20-1 with TRBJ2-7; TRBD2 agrees at 12 bases. The germline gives CDR1 DFQATT, CDR2 SNEGSKA (reference sequence). Losses at the gene ends were 3 bases for V and 6 bases for J; bases not matched to a gene: 9. The CDR3 covers 15 residues. The CDR3 coding sequence is TGCAGTGCTAGTTCCCTAGCGGGGGGGTTAGGCGAGCAGTACTTC. Translated, it gives CSASSLAGGLGEQYF.

V usage is TRBV24-1 and J usage is TRBJ2-1; no clear D. Germline loops: CDR1 KGHDR, CDR2 SFDVKD. The ends were cut back, 7 bases at V and 0 bases at J, with 15 bases in the middle. This CDR3 is built from 16 residues. In nucleotides, the CDR3 is TGTGCCACCAGCCACGACTTGCCGAGCTCCTACAATGAGCAGTTCTTC. This sequence encodes CATSHDLPSSYNEQFF.

This clone was counted between two and nine times. This sample includes further DNA sequences coding for the same CDR3. The chain is built from TRBV19 and TRBJ2-7; D is perhaps TRBD2 (6 bases). The V end lost 5 bases, the J end lost 1 base, and 12 bases lay between the germline ends. The V gene's germline CDR1 is LNHDA and CDR2 SQIVND (reference sequence). This CDR3 is built from 14 residues. The CDR3 DNA reads TGTGCCAGTAGTCCGTCCCGGGGGTCCTACGAGCAGTACTTC. Translation gives CASSPSRGSYEQYF.

This chain uses TRBV18 with TRBJ1-4; D ambiguous. V gave up 0 bases and J gave up 8 bases, with 10 bases separating them. The germline gives CDR1 KGHSH, CDR2 LQKENI. The CDR3 totals 14 residues. This CDR3 reads CASSPPERREKLFF. The CDR3 DNA reads TGTGCCAGCTCACCACCGGAGAGGAGGGAAAAACTGTTTTTT.

Worth noting for this clone: A junction end diverges from the germline sequence, so it may reflect a read error. The chain uses TRBV2 and TRBJ1-5; TRBD1 matches at 9 bases. Germline CDR1 and CDR2: SNHLY and FYNNEI. CDR3 length: 14 amino acids. This chain's CDR3 is CASREGQGNQPQHF. The CDR3 DNA reads TGTGCCAGCAGGGAAGGACAGGGGAATCAGCCCCAGCATTTT.